These 26 T cell receptor beta chains came from one sample sequenced in a study of CD8 T cells in ankylosing spondylitis (dated 2017 in TCRdb). Libraries were prepared through 5' RACE. Instrument on record: Illumina HiSeq 2500. TCRdb reprocessed the public reads (quality trimming at Q25 with fastp, clone calling with MiXCR) and kept in-frame beta chains. Under each unique CDR3 protein, matching rows form one entry showing the most common genes and DNA. Within this sample are around 300,000 distinct CDR3 sequences, with about 9.9% of them counted one time only. About a tenth of the sample lies in the top ten. The sample was blood, either unsorted or a sorted T cell fraction (not recorded which). Source of these receptors: a female donor with ankylosing spondylitis or in good health (not recorded which).

The CDR3 DNA reads TGTGCCAGCAGCCAAACTAGCGGGAGGGCCAGTGAGCAGTACTTC. Translation gives CASSQTSGRASEQYF. This chain links TRBV4-2 with TRBJ2-7; 13 nucleotides align to TRBD2. Germline V gene sequence: CDR1 LGHNA, CDR2 YNFKEQ. The junction had 5 bases not matched to a gene; V was cut back by 2 bases and J by 7 bases. This CDR3 is 15 amino acids long.

This clonotype was counted at least ten times. The chain recombines TRBV3-1 with TRBJ1-1; D is ambiguous. Germline CDR1 is LGHDT and CDR2 is YNNKEL (reference sequence). The CDR3 totals 15 residues. V dropped 1 base and J dropped 5 bases, with 14 bases sitting between them. In nucleotides, the CDR3 is TGTGCCAGCAGCCAAGTGATGGCAGGCCAAACTGAAGCTTTCTTT. Its translation is CASSQVMAGQTEAFF.

This clonotype has ten or more counts. V is TRBV5-1 and J is TRBJ1-6; no reliable D call. The CDR3 contains 13 residues. V was clipped by 5 bases and J by 10 bases, with 13 bases between them. Germline V lookup: CDR1 SGHRS, CDR2 YFSETQ. In DNA form, the CDR3 reads TGCGCCAGCAGTTTGACACGGGAATCACCCCTCCACTTT. This encodes CASSLTRESPLHF.

This clonotype was seen at least ten times. V is TRBV5-1 and J is TRBJ2-7, with a tentative D call TRBD2 (6 bases). V was trimmed by 0 bases and J by 0 bases, leaving 10 bases between them. CDR1 is SGHRS, CDR2 YFSETQ, per germline. CDR3 size: 15 residues. CDR3 nucleotide sequence: TGCGCCAGCAGCTTGGATCTAGCGTCCTCCTACGAGCAGTACTTC. Encoded protein: CASSLDLASSYEQYF.

Ten or more counts support this clonotype. The V gene is TRBV20-1, the J gene TRBJ2-2; possibly TRBD1 or TRBD2 for D (6 bases each). The V end lost 4 bases, the J end lost 4 bases, and 19 bases lay between the germline ends. The CDR3 extends over 16 amino acids. The germline V gene has CDR1 DFQATT and CDR2 SNEGSKA (reference sequence). The CDR3 DNA follows: TGCAGTGCTACCCGGTCGGGGGCGCGGGGCACCGGGGAGCTGTTTTTT. Residues: CSATRSGARGTGELFF.

This clonotype has more than one count but fewer than ten. This sequence joins TRBV29-1 and TRBJ2-1; 9 bases fit TRBD2. The CDR3 loop spans 19 amino acids. The V segment lost 2 bases and the J segment 6 bases; nucleotides outside the gene matches: 20. Germline assignment: CDR1 SQVTM and CDR2 ANQGSEA. Here the CDR3 reads CSVEQHWREGLSAPNEQFF. Here the CDR3 DNA reads TGCAGCGTTGAACAGCATTGGCGGGAGGGCCTTTCGGCACCCAATGAGCAGTTCTTC.

This clonotype has at least ten counts. The rearrangement joins TRBV12-3 or TRBV12-4 to TRBJ2-3; no definite D call. The length of the CDR3 is 14 residues. V lost 6 bases, J lost 5 bases, and 15 bases lay in between. The CDR3 sequence: CASSSPRRLDTQYF. CDR3 sequence (DNA): TGTGCCAGCAGCTCCCCCAGAAGACTAGATACGCAGTATTTT.

V gene TRBV20-1 combines with J gene TRBJ2-7, with a tentative D call TRBD1 (6 bases). The V gene lost 1 base and the J gene lost 1 base, with 8 bases spanning the gap. CDR3 length: 13 amino acids. The germline V gene encodes CDR1 DFQATT and CDR2 SNEGSKA (reference sequence). CDR3 coding DNA: TGCAGTGCTAGAGGTGGACAGTCCTACGAGCAGTACTTC. It specifies CSARGGQSYEQYF.

Here the CDR3 DNA reads TGTGCCAGCAGTTCCTTGGGCGACGAGCAGTACTTC. This gives the protein CASSSLGDEQYF. The chain has TRBV28 and TRBJ2-7; no reliable D call. The germline V and J ends were trimmed by 4 bases and 5 bases, with 9 bases remaining between them. This CDR3 region has 12 residues. Germline CDR1 is MDHEN and CDR2 is SYDVKM.

J is TRBJ2-1 and V is TRBV7-2; 8 bases map to TRBD2. Germline values: CDR1 SGHTA, CDR2 FQGNSA. This CDR3 has 14 amino acids. The V segment lost 5 bases and the J segment 7 bases; nucleotides outside the gene matches: 7. CDR3 sequence reads: CASSRLQRGNEQFF. CDR3 nucleotide sequence: TGTGCCAGCAGCCGGCTGCAGCGGGGGAATGAGCAGTTCTTC.

The sample holds many counts of this clonotype. The DNA for the CDR3 is TGCGCCAGCAACCAGCGAGACACCGGGGAGCTGTTTTTT. This encodes CASNQRDTGELFF. V and J are TRBV5-1 and TRBJ2-2; D is uncertain. This CDR3 is built from 13 residues. Germline V gene lookup returns CDR1 SGHRS and CDR2 YFSETQ. The V and J ends lost 6 bases and 3 bases respectively, with 9 bases between them.

The rearrangement uses TRBV3-1 and TRBJ2-7, with unresolved D. CDR1 and CDR2 from the germline V gene are LGHDT and YNNKEL (reference sequence). The CDR3 is made up of 14 amino acids. V was shortened by 4 bases and J by 6 bases, with 16 bases between the two germline ends. In nucleotides, the CDR3 is TGTGCCAGCAGCCTCGTAAGCCACCGTGGCGAGCAGTACTTC. This translates into CASSLVSHRGEQYF.

This chain uses TRBV5-4 with TRBJ2-5; D remains ambiguous. The CDR3 loop spans 15 amino acids. V shed 0 bases and J shed 2 bases, with 11 bases lying between them. The germline CDR1 and CDR2 sequences are SGHNT and YYREEE (reference sequence). CDR3: CASSLGGTAQETQYF. In DNA form, the CDR3 reads TGTGCCAGCAGCTTGGGGGGTACAGCACAAGAGACCCAGTACTTC.

The chain combines TRBV15 with TRBJ2-3; tentative D call: TRBD1 (6 bases). Germline V lookup: CDR1 LNHNV, CDR2 YYDKDF (reference sequence). The CDR3 sequence is 15 residues long. V gave up 6 bases and J gave up 0 bases, with 13 bases separating them. The chain's CDR3 is CATSRDRKSTDTQYF. In DNA, the CDR3 is TGTGCCACCAGTCGAGACAGGAAGAGCACAGATACGCAGTATTTT. The full variable domain, rest sourced from reference TRBV15 and TRBJ2-3, is DAMVIQNPRYQVTQFGKPVTLSCSQTLNHNVMYWYQQKSSQAPKLLFHYYDKDFNNEADTPDNFQSRRPNTSFCFLDIRSPGLGDTAMYLCATSRDRKSTDTQYFGPGTRLTVL.

There are many counts of this clonotype. The chain uses TRBV20-1 and TRBJ1-1; D ambiguous. Trimming cost V 0 bases and J 6 bases, with 5 bases left between them. The CDR3 spans 11 residues. From germline, CDR1 is DFQATT and CDR2 SNEGSKA (reference sequence). The CDR3 region has the DNA TGCAGTGCTAGAGATTTCCCTGAAGCTTTCTTT. Its translation: CSARDFPEAFF.

This clonotype was counted at least ten times. The CDR3: CASSPQGFSTEAFF. The CDR3, as DNA: TGTGCCAGCAGTCCTCAGGGTTTTAGCACTGAAGCTTTCTTT. This chain joins TRBV12-3 or TRBV12-4 and TRBJ1-1; TRBD1 is a possible D gene (5 bases). V lost 5 bases and J 4 bases, leaving 14 bases between the germline ends. The CDR3 sequence is 14 residues long.

This clonotype was recorded a few times. The rearrangement uses TRBV5-1 and TRBJ2-3; perhaps TRBD1 as D (5 bases). The CDR3 consists of 18 residues. V lost 0 bases and J lost 2, with 19 bases in between. CDR1 and CDR2 from the germline V gene are SGHRS and YFSETQ. CDR3 nucleotides: TGCGCCAGCAGCTTGGGACAGAGCTCCACCCTTTTCACAGATACGCAGTATTTT. Translating it yields CASSLGQSSTLFTDTQYF.

This clonotype showed up many times. The V and J genes are TRBV20-1 and TRBJ2-3; 8 bases fit TRBD2. The CDR3 spans 18 residues. With V trimmed by 4 bases and J by 1 base, 16 bases remained unmatched. CDR1 and CDR2 from the germline V gene are DFQATT and SNEGSKA (reference sequence). The CDR3 nucleotides read TGCAGTGCTACCCCCCCAAGGGTAGCGGGGCCTGGCACAGATACGCAGTATTTT. It codes for CSATPPRVAGPGTDTQYF.

At least ten counts were recorded for this clonotype. V and J are TRBV29-1 and TRBJ2-3; no reliable D call. Germline V gives CDR1 SQVTM, CDR2 ANQGSEA. V was clipped by 0 bases and J by 6 bases, with 10 bases between them. This CDR3 contains 13 residues. In nucleotides, the CDR3 is TGCAGCGTTGAAGATCAACTTGGGGATACGCAGTATTTT. This gives the protein CSVEDQLGDTQYF.

This chain connects TRBV5-1 to TRBJ2-1; 10 nucleotides line up with TRBD2. The CDR3 loop spans 16 amino acids. Losses at the gene ends were 4 bases for V and 7 bases for J; bases not matched to a gene: 11. Germline assignment: CDR1 SGHRS and CDR2 YFSETQ. The CDR3 here is CASSPLSGGALNEQFF. CDR3 in DNA: TGCGCCAGCAGCCCATTGAGCGGGGGGGCCCTGAATGAGCAGTTCTTC.

The V gene is TRBV27, the J gene TRBJ1-2, with D perhaps matching TRBD1 (6 bases). V dropped 7 bases and J dropped 4 bases, with 13 bases sitting between them. Germline V gene data show CDR1 as MNHEY and CDR2 as SMNVEV (reference sequence). This CDR3 region has 13 residues. CDR3 bases: TGTGCCAGCAAGAAGAGGGGGGTCTATGGCTACACCTTC. Translated: CASKKRGVYGYTF.

Notes on this clonotype: This sequence may be a read error, since a much larger clone differs from it by one base. The rearrangement uses TRBV5-1 and TRBJ2-5, with TRBD2 identical over 11 bases. The length of the CDR3 is 16 residues. Germline V gene sequence: CDR1 SGHRS, CDR2 YFSETQ. The CDR3 DNA is TGCGCCAGCAGCACCGGGACTAGCGGATACCAAGAGACCCAGTCCTTC. Translation gives CASSTGTSGYQETQSF.

This clonotype was found many times. V usage is TRBV5-4 and J usage is TRBJ2-5; D not resolved. V was shortened by 4 bases and J by 1 base, with 17 bases between the two germline ends. Germline V gene sequence: CDR1 SGHNT, CDR2 YYREEE (reference sequence). The CDR3 loop spans 16 amino acids. CDR3 amino acids: CASSPNTVLGQETQYF. The CDR3 DNA sequence: TGTGCCAGCAGCCCAAACACCGTCTTGGGCCAAGAGACCCAGTACTTC.

This clonotype came up many times. V is TRBV5-1 and J is TRBJ1-6; D might be TRBD1 (5 bases). V lost 2 bases and J lost 5, with 14 bases in between. The CDR3 covers 16 residues. Germline V gene data show CDR1 as SGHRS and CDR2 as YFSETQ. CDR3 DNA: TGCGCCAGCAGCTTCGAGTTGCAGGGACATAATTCACCCCTCCACTTT. Translated, it gives CASSFELQGHNSPLHF.

This clonotype was observed at least ten times. The J gene is TRBJ1-1, the V gene TRBV20-1; no reliable D call. Between the trimmed V and J ends, which lost 5 bases and 6 bases, there was a span of 19 bases. Germline V CDR1 and CDR2: DFQATT, SNEGSKA (reference sequence). The CDR3 runs 14 residues. CDR3 protein: CSARYEMGFPEAFF. The CDR3 DNA follows: TGCAGTGCTCGATATGAGATGGGGTTCCCTGAAGCTTTCTTT.

This clonotype was observed many times. V gene TRBV19 combines with J gene TRBJ2-1; no reliable D call. Germline-derived CDR1 and CDR2 are LNHDA and SQIVND (reference sequence). The V gene lost 3 bases and the J gene lost 7 bases, with 7 bases spanning the gap. The CDR3 length is 12 residues. CDR3 amino acids: CASSMGLNEQFF. The CDR3 nucleotides read TGTGCCAGTAGTATGGGCCTTAATGAGCAGTTCTTC. The full variable domain, in which reference TRBV19 and TRBJ2-1 provide the parts outside the CDR3, is DGGITQSPKYLFRKEGQNVTLSCEQNLNHDAMYWYRQDPGQGLRLIYYSQIVNDFQKGDIAEGYSVSREKKESFPLTVTSAQKNPTAFYLCASSMGLNEQFFGPGTRLTVL.